A selection of T cell receptor beta chains follows, all from one sample in a study of blood T cell repertoires in COVID-19. Method: immunoSEQ multiplex PCR; TCRdb's copy keeps in-frame clones and lacks some. The sample has under 200,000 clones, 80% to 85% seen once; the top ten hold 4.5% to 5.5%. What was sequenced was peripheral blood. Source of these receptors: a woman aged 25 to 39 with acute or convalescent COVID-19. CDR3s include the opening cysteine and the closing phenylalanine or tryptophan. D genes are given only for firm matches. Clone size is not always given. Where it is, it says once, few, many or a class for expanded clones.

abundance,d_gene,j_gene,v_gene,len,CDR3aa,CDR3nt
.,.,TRBJ1-1,TRBV27,13,CASSFGKNTEAFF,TGTGCCAGCAGTTTCGGGAAGAACACTGAAGCTTTCTTT
.,TRBD2,TRBJ2-7,TRBV6-5,13,CASTPASGYEQYF,TGTGCCAGCACCCCTGCTAGCGGCTACGAGCAGTACTTC
once,TRBD1,TRBJ2-2,TRBV7-9,16,CASSLRQGTNTGELFF,TGTGCCAGCAGCCTAAGACAGGGGACGAACACCGGGGAGCTGTTTTTT
.,.,TRBJ1-2,TRBV11-2,12,CASSFVEYGYTF,TGTGCCAGCAGCTTCGTAGAGTATGGCTACACCTTC
.,.,TRBJ1-6,TRBV18,15,CASSLNRQANSPLHF,TGTGCCAGCTCACTTAACCGACAGGCTAATTCACCCCTCCACTTT
.,TRBD2,TRBJ2-3,TRBV2,18,CASSLGIRTRPKVDTQYF,TGTGCCAGCAGCCTCGGTATAAGGACTAGGCCGAAAGTAGATACGCAGTATTTT
.,TRBD1,TRBJ1-1,TRBV14,16,CASSQRWDRAGTEAFF,TGTGCCAGCAGCCAAAGATGGGACAGGGCGGGCACTGAAGCTTTCTTT
.,.,TRBJ1-2,TRBV5-6,10,CASSPPGYTF,TGTGCCAGCAGCCCTCCAGGGTACACCTTC
.,.,TRBJ1-5,TRBV4-2,15,CASSQDHRGNQPQHF,TGTGCCAGCAGCCAAGACCATAGGGGGAATCAGCCCCAGCATTTT
.,.,TRBJ1-1,TRBV23-1,17,CASSQGGGRPWALEAFF,TGCGCCAGCAGTCAAGGGGGGGGCAGGCCGTGGGCTCTGGAAGCTTTCTTT
once,.,TRBJ1-5,TRBV2,16,CASTREAGASNQPQHF,TGTGCAAGCACAAGAGAGGCAGGGGCTTCAAATCAGCCCCAGCATTTT
.,TRBD2,TRBJ2-1,TRBV7-2,20,CASSLAGTTSGRLTYNEQFF,TGTGCCAGCAGCTTAGCAGGGACGACTAGCGGGAGGCTCACCTACAATGAGCAGTTCTTC
.,.,TRBJ1-5,TRBV25-1,13,CASTPLGNQPQHF,TGTGCCAGCACCCCTTTAGGCAATCAGCCCCAGCATTTT
few,.,TRBJ2-1,TRBV5-1,16,CASSLGAGSSYNEQFF,TGCGCCAGCAGCTTGGGAGCGGGTAGCTCCTACAATGAGCAGTTCTTC
few,TRBD2,TRBJ2-7,TRBV4-1,14,CASSQVGGSYEQYF,TGCGCCAGCAGCCAAGTCGGGGGGTCCTACGAGCAGTACTTC
.,TRBD2,TRBJ2-1,TRBV28,13,CGASGSLWNEQFF,TGTGGGGCTAGCGGGAGTTTATGGAATGAGCAGTTCTTC
.,.,TRBJ1-5,TRBV15,14,CATKEGGINQPQHF,TGTGCCACCAAAGAGGGAGGAATCAATCAGCCCCAGCATTTT
.,.,TRBJ1-5,TRBV19,18,CASRKSSRGRLLNQPQHF,TGTGCCAGTAGAAAAAGTAGCAGGGGCCGTCTCCTCAATCAGCCCCAGCATTTT
.,TRBD1,TRBJ2-1,TRBV6-5,15,CASNRQGGSANEQFF,TGTGCCAGCAACAGACAGGGGGGGTCCGCTAATGAGCAGTTCTTC
once,TRBD2,TRBJ2-1,TRBV20-1,15,CSASTLAGDINEQFF,TGCAGTGCTAGTACCCTAGCGGGAGATATAAATGAGCAGTTCTTC
once,.,TRBJ2-3,TRBV11-1,15,CASSPGAGPSDTQYF,TGTGCCAGCAGCCCGGGAGCGGGTCCCTCCGATACGCAGTATTTT
.,.,TRBJ2-5,TRBV20-1,11,CSAGLLETQYF,TGCAGTGCTGGACTACTAGAGACCCAGTACTTC
once,TRBD2,TRBJ2-3,TRBV12-5,16,CASGPRGLAAPDTQYF,TGTGCTAGTGGTCCCCGCGGACTAGCGGCCCCAGATACGCAGTATTTT
.,TRBD1,TRBJ2-7,TRBV7-2,15,CASSLAGQGVYEQYF,TGTGCCAGCAGCTTAGCGGGACAGGGGGTATACGAGCAGTACTTC
.,.,TRBJ2-2,TRBV15,17,CATSRDRVGANTGELFF,TGTGCCACCAGCAGAGATCGGGTGGGAGCGAACACCGGGGAGCTGTTTTTT
.,.,TRBJ2-7,TRBV27,16,CASSLSAGIIRHEQYF,TGTGCCAGCAGTTTATCGGCAGGGATAATAAGACACGAGCAGTACTTC
once,.,TRBJ1-1,TRBV27,15,CASSFSPGHRDEAFF,TGTGCCAGCAGTTTCTCGCCGGGACATCGGGACGAAGCTTTCTTT
.,.,TRBJ1-4,TRBV19,17,CASSSRRETARGEKLFF,TGTGCCAGTAGTAGCCGACGGGAGACAGCGCGAGGGGAAAAACTGTTTTTT
once,TRBD2,TRBJ2-2,TRBV25-1,15,CASRLAGEVRGELFF,TGTGCCAGCAGACTAGCGGGAGAGGTGCGCGGGGAGCTGTTTTTT
.,.,TRBJ2-7,TRBV30,15,CAWSDGQGGIYEQYF,TGTGCCTGGAGCGACGGACAGGGAGGGATTTACGAGCAGTACTTC
.,TRBD2,TRBJ2-1,TRBV5-3,12,CARREFSDEQFF,TGTGCCAGGCGGGAGTTTAGCGATGAGCAGTTCTTC
.,.,TRBJ1-2,TRBV28,12,CASSFGIYGYTF,TGTGCCAGCAGTTTCGGGATCTATGGCTACACCTTC
.,.,TRBJ1-2,TRBV2,12,CASSVKGDGYTF,TGTGCCAGCAGTGTCAAGGGGGATGGCTACACCTTC
.,TRBD2,TRBJ2-3,TRBV5-1,16,CASSPLAATGTDTQYF,TGCGCCAGCAGCCCCCTAGCGGCTACTGGCACAGATACGCAGTATTTT
.,TRBD1,TRBJ2-2,TRBV19,14,CASGDRGRAGELFF,TGTGCCAGTGGTGACAGGGGGCGGGCCGGGGAGCTGTTTTTT
medium-sized,TRBD1,TRBJ2-7,TRBV2,14,CASRGQANSYEQYF,TGTGCCAGCAGGGGACAGGCCAACTCCTACGAGCAGTACTTC
.,.,TRBJ1-1,TRBV6-5,14,CASSYLPGNTEAFF,TGTGCCAGCAGTTATCTCCCAGGGAACACTGAAGCTTTCTTT
.,.,TRBJ1-5,TRBV30,12,CACRVPPQPQHF,TGTGCCTGCCGAGTCCCTCCTCAGCCCCAGCATTTT
.,TRBD1,TRBJ1-5,TRBV6-2/TRBV6-3,13,CASSGQGSQPQHF,TGTGCCAGCAGTGGACAGGGATCTCAGCCCCAGCATTTT
few,.,TRBJ2-1,TRBV28,13,CASSLLDSHEQFF,TGTGCCAGCAGTTTACTCGACAGCCATGAGCAGTTCTTC
.,TRBD1,TRBJ1-6,TRBV29-1,13,CSAGETGVSPLHF,TGCAGCGCTGGCGAGACAGGGGTTTCACCCCTCCACTTT
.,.,TRBJ2-1,TRBV28,16,CASSLNGGRGYNEQFF,TGTGCCAGCAGTTTAAACGGCGGCAGGGGCTACAATGAGCAGTTCTTC
.,TRBD1,TRBJ2-7,TRBV29-1,12,CSVVDRVHEQYF,TGCAGCGTGGTAGACAGGGTCCACGAGCAGTACTTC
.,.,TRBJ2-7,TRBV10-3,15,CAISSLLQGSDEQYF,TGTGCCATCAGTTCACTGCTACAGGGATCCGACGAGCAGTACTTC
.,TRBD1,TRBJ2-3,TRBV10-3,20,CAISGTTASDRAYSTDTQYF,TGTGCCATCAGTGGGACAACTGCAAGCGACAGGGCCTATAGCACAGATACGCAGTATTTT
.,.,TRBJ2-7,TRBV5-6,11,CASSLGGEQYF,TGTGCCAGCAGCTTAGGAGGGGAGCAGTACTTC
.,TRBD2,TRBJ2-1,TRBV11-2,15,CASSRLAGGRSEQFF,TGTGCCAGCAGTAGACTAGCGGGAGGAAGGAGTGAGCAGTTCTTC
.,TRBD1,TRBJ1-2,TRBV7-2,16,CASSLEGTGDSYGYTF,TGTGCCAGCAGCTTAGAAGGGACAGGGGACTCCTATGGCTACACCTTC
.,.,TRBJ2-1,TRBV5-1,13,CASSLAQYNEQFF,TGCGCCAGCAGCTTGGCCCAATACAATGAGCAGTTCTTC
few,.,TRBJ1-4,TRBV7-7,16,CASSPGGIRGPGKLFF,TGTGCCAGCAGCCCGGGTGGGATTAGGGGCCCTGGAAAACTGTTTTTT
.,.,TRBJ2-7,TRBV28,13,CASRRQASYEQYF,TGTGCCAGCAGAAGACAGGCCTCCTACGAGCAGTACTTC
.,TRBD2,TRBJ2-1,TRBV19,18,CASSKPGLAGVSYNEQFF,TGTGCCAGTAGTAAACCGGGACTAGCGGGAGTATCCTACAATGAGCAGTTCTTC
.,.,TRBJ2-5,TRBV6-2/TRBV6-3,14,CASSYSGTIQTQYF,TGTGCCAGCAGTTACTCCGGGACAATCCAGACCCAGTACTTC